What follows are 29 T cell receptor beta chains derived from one specimen sequenced in a study of blood T cell repertoires in COVID-19. Measured with immunoSEQ multiplex PCR; TCRdb has only the in-frame clones, and not every one. The sample has approximately 150,000 clones, around 90% seen once. Sequences were obtained from peripheral blood. These receptors were collected from a woman in her forties or fifties with acute or convalescent COVID-19.

The chain is built from TRBV5-1 and TRBJ2-1; TRBD1 matches at 11 bases. Trimming took 3 bases from V and 9 from J; bases not matched to a gene: 8. The CDR3 is made up of 15 amino acids. CDR1 and CDR2 from the germline V gene are SGHRS and YFSETQ. CDR3 sequence reads: CASSWTPGQGVEQFF. CDR3 nucleotides: TGCGCCAGCAGCTGGACTCCGGGACAGGGGGTTGAGCAGTTCTTC.

This clone was counted once. V gene TRBV5-4 combines with J gene TRBJ2-1; TRBD2 aligns across 10 bases. This CDR3 spans 15 amino acids. V shed 2 bases and J 7 bases; nucleotides not matched to a gene: 6. Germline V gives CDR1 SGHNT, CDR2 YYREEE (reference sequence). CDR3 in DNA: TGTGCCAGCAGCTTTGGGGCTAGCGGGAGAAATGAGCAGTTCTTC. It yields the protein CASSFGASGRNEQFF.

This clone was seen once. The V call is TRBV30, the J call TRBJ2-7; D is perhaps TRBD2 (5 bases). Deletions cut 5 bases from V and 0 bases from J, with 11 bases between. The CDR3 loop spans 13 amino acids. Germline CDR1 reads GTSNPN; CDR2 reads SVGIG (reference sequence). CDR3 nucleotides: TGTGCCTGGGACTTGGGGAGCTCCTACGAGCAGTACTTC. It encodes CAWDLGSSYEQYF.

The rearrangement joins TRBV2 to TRBJ1-6; TRBD1 aligns across 7 bases. With V trimmed by 7 bases and J by 8 bases, 5 bases remained unmatched. Germline V lookup: CDR1 SNHLY, CDR2 FYNNEI. There are 13 residues in the CDR3. In nucleotides, the CDR3 is TGTGCCAGCAAAGACAGGGAAGATTCACCCCTCCACTTT. Translated: CASKDREDSPLHF.

This chain joins TRBV5-6 and TRBJ1-4; no firm D call. Deletions cut 4 bases from V and 4 bases from J, with 5 bases between. Germline CDR1 SGHDT, CDR2 YYEEEE. This CDR3 region has 12 residues. For the CDR3, the DNA is TGTGCCAGCAGCCTACGTAATGAAAAACTGTTTTTT. Amino acids: CASSLRNEKLFF.

The V gene is TRBV4-1, the J gene TRBJ2-1; 10 bases align to TRBD1. Looked up from germline, CDR1 is MGHRA and CDR2 is YSYEKL. V was pared by 0 bases and J by 4 bases, with 0 bases of the junction left unmatched. The CDR3 loop spans 15 amino acids. In DNA form, the CDR3 reads TGCGCCAGCAGCCAAGAGGACAGGGGGTACAATGAGCAGTTCTTC. Translating it yields CASSQEDRGYNEQFF.

The CDR3 loop is CASSAMDRANYTF. CDR3 DNA: TGTGCCAGCAGCGCCATGGACAGGGCGAACTACACCTTC. The V and J genes are TRBV5-8 and TRBJ1-2; the match to TRBD1 covers 8 bases. Trimming removed 4 bases from V and 10 bases from J; junction bases left unmatched: 9. Germline-derived CDR1 and CDR2 are SGHTS and YDEGEE. The CDR3 length is 13 residues.

The V gene is TRBV5-6, the J gene TRBJ2-7; tentatively, D is TRBD2 (6 bases). The CDR3 has 14 amino acids. Trimming cost V 3 bases and J 3 bases, with 13 bases left between them. Germline V gene sequence: CDR1 SGHDT, CDR2 YYEEEE. DNA for the CDR3: TGTGCCAGCAGCTCGGGACTCGAATACTACGAGCAGTACTTC. This codes for CASSSGLEYYEQYF.

The chain employs TRBV18 and TRBJ2-7; TRBD2 matches at 10 bases. The CDR3 has 14 residues. Germline CDR1 KGHSH, CDR2 LQKENI. V was pared by 3 bases and J by 7 bases, with 6 bases of the junction left unmatched. The CDR3, as DNA: TGTGCCAGCTCACCCACTAGCGGGATAATGGAGCAGTACTTC. It translates to CASSPTSGIMEQYF.

This clone was detected only once. The gene calls are TRBV2 and TRBJ1-5; possible D gene TRBD1, 5 bases. Germline V gene lookup returns CDR1 SNHLY and CDR2 FYNNEI. The CDR3 extends over 13 amino acids. V dropped 6 bases and J dropped 7 bases, with 13 bases sitting between them. CDR3 bases: TGTGCCAGCAGAATGGGACTTTGGCAGCCCCAGCATTTT. Translating it yields CASRMGLWQPQHF.

V and J are TRBV5-1 and TRBJ1-4, with 12 bases aligning to TRBD1. Germline lookup yields CDR1 SGHRS and CDR2 YFSETQ. The CDR3 has 17 amino acids. With V trimmed by 0 bases and J by 5 bases, 5 bases remained unmatched. The chain's CDR3 is CASSLVGQGALNEKLFF. CDR3 DNA: TGCGCCAGCAGCTTGGTGGGACAGGGGGCCCTCAATGAAAAACTGTTTTTT. The full variable domain, its missing parts supplied by reference TRBV5-1 and TRBJ1-4, is KAGVTQTPRYLIKTRGQQVTLSCSPISGHRSVSWYQQTPGQGLQFLFEYFSETQRNKGNFPGRFSGRQFSNSRSEMNVSTLELGDSALYLCASSLVGQGALNEKLFFGSGTQLSVL.

V and J are TRBV18 and TRBJ2-1; 13 positions match TRBD2. The CDR3 covers 17 residues. V dropped 1 base and J dropped 5; count of bases not matched to a gene: 5. Germline CDR1 KGHSH, CDR2 LQKENI. CDR3: CASSPLPGTSGNNEQFF. The CDR3 DNA sequence: TGTGCCAGCTCACCACTTCCCGGGACTAGCGGGAACAATGAGCAGTTCTTC. Full variable domain (remainder filled in from reference TRBV18 and TRBJ2-1): NAGVMQNPRHLVRRRGQEARLRCSPMKGHSHVYWYRQLPEEGLKFMVYLQKENIIDESGMPKERFSAEFPKEGPSILRIQQVVRGDSAAYFCASSPLPGTSGNNEQFFGPGTRLTVL.

The CDR3 bases are TGTGCCAGCAGCTCGACTAGCGGGGCAGGGGCCAACGTCCTGACTTTC. Its translation: CASSSTSGAGANVLTF. V usage is TRBV7-2 and J usage is TRBJ2-6; 11 nucleotides align to TRBD2. The V and J ends lost 4 bases and 4 bases, in that order; junction bases with no gene match: 3. The length of the CDR3 is 16 residues. Germline values: CDR1 SGHTA, CDR2 FQGNSA.

V usage is TRBV5-4 and J usage is TRBJ1-5; D ambiguous. This CDR3 is 12 amino acids long. V was trimmed by 4 bases and J by 15 bases, leaving 17 bases between them. The germline gives CDR1 SGHNT, CDR2 YYREEE (reference sequence). CDR3 DNA: TGTGCCAGCAGCCCCTCTGACGGCTCGGGGCATTTT. Its protein product is CASSPSDGSGHF.

About this clone: At one of its ends the junction is not consistent with the germline gene, which may arise from a read error. V and J are TRBV7-7 and TRBJ2-3; 13 bases are shared with TRBD2. In germline, CDR1 is SSHAT, CDR2 FNYEAQ (reference sequence). This CDR3 comprises 16 residues. The CDR3 reads CASSPGLAGVKDTQYF. In DNA, the CDR3 is TGTGCTAGCAGCCCCGGACTAGCGGGAGTGAAAGATACGCAGTATTTT.

The chain recombines TRBV18 with TRBJ2-7; 10 positions agree with TRBD2. Germline assignment: CDR1 KGHSH and CDR2 LQKENI. The CDR3 covers 16 residues. The J segment lost 0 bases and the V segment lost 4 bases, leaving 6 bases of the junction unmatched. In nucleotides, the CDR3 is TGTGCCAGCTCACAAGGAGGACTAGCGGACTCCTACGAGCAGTACTTC. It is translated as CASSQGGLADSYEQYF.

V and J are TRBV3-1 (or the pseudogene TRBV3-2) and TRBJ1-2; 8 bases match TRBD1. V lost 4 bases, J lost 7 bases, and 11 bases stayed unmatched. Germline V CDR1 and CDR2: LGHDT, YNNKEL (reference sequence). The CDR3 runs to 15 residues. The CDR3: CASSPPGQVFGGYTF. In nucleotides, the CDR3 is TGTGCCAGCAGCCCGCCGGGACAGGTCTTTGGTGGCTACACCTTC.

The sample holds a few counts of this clone. V and J are TRBV6-5 and TRBJ2-7, with TRBD2 matching over 12 bases. From germline, CDR1 is MNHEY and CDR2 SVGAGI. J gave up 7 bases and V 6 bases, and 7 bases lay outside the gene matches. CDR3 size: 14 residues. The CDR3 region has the DNA TGTGCCAGCAGAGCTAGCGGGAGGGTACGGGAGCAGTACTTC. Translating gives CASRASGRVREQYF.

The chain links TRBV27 to TRBJ2-7; 14 positions match TRBD2. The CDR3 contains 17 residues. Germline V gene sequence: CDR1 MNHEY, CDR2 SMNVEV (reference sequence). J gave up 3 bases and V 4 bases, and 8 bases lay outside the gene matches. The CDR3 region is CASSSGLAGGLIYEQYF. CDR3 bases: TGTGCCAGCAGTTCCGGACTAGCGGGGGGCCTAATCTACGAGCAGTACTTC.

This rearrangement joins TRBV9 to TRBJ2-1, with 7 positions matching TRBD2. V lost 5 bases and J lost 0; bases outside the gene matches: 5. The length of the CDR3 is 15 residues. The V gene's germline CDR1 is SGDLS and CDR2 YYNGEE. CDR3 in amino acids: CASRAGSSSYNEQFF. DNA of the CDR3: TGTGCCAGCAGAGCGGGGTCAAGCTCCTACAATGAGCAGTTCTTC.

This clone was seen only once. This chain links TRBV3-1 (or the pseudogene TRBV3-2) with TRBJ1-1; a weak D match, TRBD1 (5 bases). The CDR3 is 12 amino acids. Germline CDR1 and CDR2: LGHDT and YNNKEL (reference sequence). Trimming removed 5 bases at V and 5 bases at J, with 9 bases between. CDR3 sequence (DNA): TGTGCCAGCAGCTCCAGGGTTACTGAAGCTTTCTTT. Its protein is CASSSRVTEAFF.

The rearrangement uses TRBV20-1 and TRBJ2-7, with 7 bases that match TRBD2. Germline CDR1 reads DFQATT; CDR2 reads SNEGSKA (reference sequence). This CDR3 has 15 amino acids. V lost 3 bases and J lost 6; bases outside the gene matches: 14. Here the CDR3 DNA reads TGCAGTGCTAGTCCACCAGCGGGAAGGAGCTCCGAGCAGTACTTC. It translates to CSASPPAGRSSEQYF.

This clone has a single count. The chain has TRBV12-3 or TRBV12-4 and TRBJ1-4; D not resolved. Trimming took 5 bases from V and 5 from J, leaving 3 bases between them. This CDR3 has 11 residues. The CDR3 sequence: CASSTNEKLFF. DNA of the CDR3: TGTGCCAGCAGTACAAATGAAAAACTGTTTTTT.

Here the CDR3 DNA reads TGTGCCAGCCGTAAGACAGGGGGAAACTATGGCTACACCTTC. It codes for CASRKTGGNYGYTF. V is TRBV9 and J is TRBJ1-2; TRBD1 agrees at 9 bases. Germline V gene data show CDR1 as SGDLS and CDR2 as YYNGEE. The CDR3 is 14 residues long. After removal of 7 bases from V and 2 bases from J, the junction contained 6 bases not matched to a gene. Full variable domain (outside the CDR3, taken from reference TRBV9 and TRBJ1-2): DSGVTQTPKHLITATGQRVTLRCSPRSGDLSVYWYQQSLDQGLQFLIQYYNGEERAKGNILERFSAQQFPDLHSELNLSSLELGDSALYFCASRKTGGNYGYTFGSGTRLTVV.

This chain joins TRBV4-1 and TRBJ1-1; possibly TRBD1 for D (5 bases). The CDR3 is 15 residues long. Germline V lookup: CDR1 MGHRA, CDR2 YSYEKL. Trimming removed 1 base at V and 4 bases at J, with 13 bases between. This chain's CDR3 is CASSQGPGIGTEAFF. The CDR3 bases are TGCGCCAGCAGCCAAGGTCCAGGGATTGGCACTGAAGCTTTCTTT.

A single count supports this clone. The chain combines TRBV6-5 with TRBJ1-1, with D uncertain. The ends were cut back, 2 bases at V and 8 bases at J, with 12 bases in the middle. The CDR3 is made up of 13 amino acids. Germline V lookup: CDR1 MNHEY, CDR2 SVGAGI. The CDR3 reads CASSYAPGGEAFF. The CDR3 DNA reads TGTGCCAGCAGTTACGCCCCGGGAGGCGAAGCTTTCTTT.

The chain couples TRBV7-9 to TRBJ1-2, with D perhaps TRBD1 (5 bases). This CDR3 contains 14 residues. Germline V gives CDR1 SEHNR, CDR2 FQNEAQ (reference sequence). V was cut by 2 bases and J by 1 base, with 8 bases left in between. The CDR3: CASSLRGGNYGYTF. The CDR3, as DNA: TGTGCCAGCAGCTTAAGGGGCGGTAACTATGGCTACACCTTC.

V usage is TRBV5-1 and J usage is TRBJ1-1, with D maybe TRBD1 (6 bases). There are 15 residues in the CDR3. Trimming stripped 1 base from V and 0 bases from J, with 10 bases between. The germline V gene encodes CDR1 SGHRS and CDR2 YFSETQ. CDR3 protein: CASSLPGQLNTEAFF. CDR3 nucleotides: TGCGCCAGCAGCTTGCCGGGACAACTGAACACTGAAGCTTTCTTT.

The table lists this clone with a few counts. The chain combines TRBV19 with TRBJ2-1; 12 bases line up with TRBD1. The CDR3 runs 15 residues. V trimming: 1 base; J trimming: 7 bases; junction bases outside the gene matches: 2. CDR1 and CDR2 from the germline V gene are LNHDA and SQIVND (reference sequence). CDR3: CASSIGDRGHNEQFF. The DNA of the CDR3 is TGTGCCAGTAGTATAGGGGACAGGGGGCATAATGAGCAGTTCTTC.